This section outlines one T cell receptor (beta chain) sequence together with its context. The germline CDR1 and CDR2 sequences are LNHDA and SQIVND (reference sequence). This CDR3 has 16 amino acids. V dropped 0 bases and J dropped 5 bases, with 13 bases sitting between them. This record belongs to a study of blood T cell repertoires in COVID-19. Study context: Samples representing acute and convalescent COVID-19 were sourced from the United States, Italy and Spain. Sample material is recorded as cDNA or gDNA derived from T cells, B-cell-depleted T cells, or PBMCs.

Original methodology: Nucleated cell number was recorded as an estimate derived from reference gene primer amplification. Sequenced by immunoSEQ multiplex PCR; TCRdb stores in-frame clones only, minus some. The DNA was the basis for D and trimming; V, J and clone size are from that table. This table holds 90,000 to 100,000 clones, around 84% found once. This TCR was recovered from a woman aged 60-75 years with acute or convalescent COVID-19. Sequenced input: peripheral blood. The V call is TRBV19, the J call TRBJ2-2; tentative D call: TRBD2 (5 bases). The chain's CDR3 is CASSIDRGPGTGELFF. CDR3 nucleotide sequence: TGTGCCAGTAGTATAGATCGGGGTCCGGGAACCGGGGAGCTGTTTTTT.